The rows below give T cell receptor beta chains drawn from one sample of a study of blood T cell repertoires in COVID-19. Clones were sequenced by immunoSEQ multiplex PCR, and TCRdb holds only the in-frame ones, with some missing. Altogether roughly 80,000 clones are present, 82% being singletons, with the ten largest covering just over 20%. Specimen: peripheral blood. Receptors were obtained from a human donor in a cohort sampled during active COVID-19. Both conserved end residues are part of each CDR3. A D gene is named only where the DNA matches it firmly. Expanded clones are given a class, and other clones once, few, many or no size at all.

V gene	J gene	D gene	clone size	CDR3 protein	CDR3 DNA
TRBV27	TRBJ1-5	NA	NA	CASRLTGVNQPQHF	TGTGCCAGCAGACTAACCGGGGTGAATCAGCCCCAGCATTTT
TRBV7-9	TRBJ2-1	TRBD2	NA	CASSTRFSGGNNEQFF	TGTGCCAGCAGCACAAGGTTTAGCGGGGGAAACAATGAGCAGTTCTTC
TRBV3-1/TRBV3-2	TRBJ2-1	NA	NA	CASSQGGRYNEQFF	TGTGCCAGCAGCCAAGGGGGCCGCTACAATGAGCAGTTCTTC
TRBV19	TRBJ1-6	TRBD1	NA	CASSIDGTGIESPLHF	TGTGCCAGTAGTATAGACGGGACAGGGATTGAGTCACCCCTCCACTTT
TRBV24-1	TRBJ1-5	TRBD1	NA	CATSDGRQGASQPQHF	TGTGCCACCAGTGATGGGAGGCAGGGGGCTAGTCAGCCCCAGCATTTT
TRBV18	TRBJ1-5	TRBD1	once	CASSQQTGISNQPQHF	TGTGCCAGCTCACAACAGACAGGGATTAGCAATCAGCCCCAGCATTTT
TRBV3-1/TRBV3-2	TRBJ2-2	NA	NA	CASTPLAGGLAGELFF	TGTGCCAGCACCCCGCTGGCAGGCGGGTTGGCCGGGGAGCTGTTTTTT
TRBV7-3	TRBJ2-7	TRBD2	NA	CASSLSSGVSYEQYF	TGTGCCAGCAGCTTATCTAGCGGGGTATCCTACGAGCAGTACTTC
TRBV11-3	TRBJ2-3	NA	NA	CASSLEADTDTQYF	TGTGCCAGCAGCTTAGAGGCAGATACAGATACGCAGTATTTT
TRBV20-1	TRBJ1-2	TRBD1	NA	CSASPGTGGLGGYTF	TGCAGTGCTAGTCCAGGGACAGGGGGCTTAGGAGGCTACACCTTC
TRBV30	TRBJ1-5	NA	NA	CAWDQGSGQPQHF	TGTGCCTGGGATCAGGGTAGTGGGCAGCCCCAGCATTTT
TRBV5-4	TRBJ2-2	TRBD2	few	CASSSPGLAGGGTGELFF	TGTGCCAGCAGCTCCCCGGGACTAGCGGGGGGAGGAACCGGGGAGCTGTTTTTT
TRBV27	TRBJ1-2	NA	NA	CASSRDSSNYGYTF	TGTGCCAGCAGTAGAGACAGTTCTAACTATGGCTACACCTTC
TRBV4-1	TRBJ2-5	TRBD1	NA	CASSQQGQGQETQYF	TGCGCCAGCAGCCAGCAGGGACAGGGGCAAGAGACCCAGTACTTC
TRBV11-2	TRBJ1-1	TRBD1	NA	CASSLGTGGSGAFF	TGTGCCAGCAGCCTCGGGACAGGGGGCTCGGGAGCTTTCTTT